One sample yielded the 9 T cell receptor beta chains listed below, sequenced in a study of CD4 T cells in relation to SARS-CoV-2 and coronaviruses. Before the COVID-19 pandemic, during about 2010-2018, CD4+ T cells were taken from unexposed donors. CD4+ T cells were isolated from the cells after around eleven days of culture. Profiling relied on immunoSEQ multiplex PCR, and the TCRdb table lists in-frame clones only, not all of them. The data contain some 21,000 clones, almost 75% of them singletons. No antigen has been identified for these receptors. The specimen was CD4+ T cells from PBMCs, cultured in vitro. The receptors derive from a human donor in good health.

The rearrangement uses TRBV10-3 and TRBJ2-1, with 10 bases matching TRBD2. The CDR3 consists of 15 residues. Losses at the gene ends were 5 bases for V and 0 bases for J; bases not matched to a gene: 1. The germline V gene has CDR1 ENHRY and CDR2 SYGVKD. The CDR3, as DNA: TGTGCCATCAGTCCTAGCGGGAGCTCCTACAATGAGCAGTTCTTC. The encoded protein is CAISPSGSSYNEQFF.

The genes are TRBV28 and TRBJ2-3; 10 bases are a match to TRBD2. V was pared by 1 base and J by 0 bases, with 1 base of the junction left unmatched. CDR1 MDHEN and CDR2 SYDVKM come from the germline V gene. The length of the CDR3 is 16 residues. The CDR3 sequence: CASSLSGLASTDTQYF. CDR3 bases: TGTGCCAGCAGTTTATCGGGACTAGCGAGCACAGATACGCAGTATTTT.

This clone was picked up a small number of times. The J gene is TRBJ1-2, the V gene TRBV9, with TRBD1 as a possible D gene (6 bases). Between the trimmed V and J ends, which lost 2 bases and 13 bases, there was a span of 18 bases. CDR1 is SGDLS and CDR2 is YYNGEE in the germline V gene. The length of the CDR3 is 13 residues. CDR3 residues: CASSVSWGDTSTF. In DNA, the CDR3 is TGTGCCAGCAGCGTCTCGTGGGGGGACACCAGCACCTTC.

This clone turned up a few times. The J gene is TRBJ2-7, the V gene TRBV30; TRBD1 is a possible D gene (6 bases). Germline assignment: CDR1 GTSNPN and CDR2 SVGIG (reference sequence). The CDR3 is made up of 14 amino acids. Trimming removed 2 bases at V and 5 bases at J, with 16 bases between. DNA for the CDR3: TGTGCCTGGAGTAGGCCAGGGGCTCTCAACGAGCAGTACTTC. Protein: CAWSRPGALNEQYF.

This clone appeared once. J is TRBJ2-2 and V is TRBV7-3; TRBD2 matches at 9 bases. The CDR3 is 17 amino acids. Trimming took 4 bases from V and 2 from J; bases not matched to a gene: 8. Germline loops: CDR1 SGHTA, CDR2 FQGTGA. CDR3 nucleotide sequence: TGTGCCAGCAGCTCTCCCATGACTAGCGGTAACACCGGGGAGCTGTTTTTT. It is translated as CASSSPMTSGNTGELFF. The complete variable domain, with remaining parts taken from reference TRBV7-3 and TRBJ2-2, reads GAGVSQTPSNKVTEKGKYVELRCDPISGHTALYWYRQSLGQGPEFLIYFQGTGAADDSGLPNDRFFAVRPEGSVSTLKIQRTERGDSAVYLCASSSPMTSGNTGELFFGEGSRLTVL.

This sequence joins TRBV6-5 and TRBJ1-4, with TRBD1 as a possible D gene (5 bases). The CDR3 length is 16 residues. The germline gives CDR1 MNHEY, CDR2 SVGAGI. The V end was cut by 0 bases, the J end by 8 bases, with 16 bases between. The CDR3 DNA follows: TGTGCCAGCAGTTACTCGATATGGGGCGCAGAAGAAAAACTGTTTTTT. It codes for CASSYSIWGAEEKLFF.

The table lists this clone with a count of one. J is TRBJ2-2 and V is TRBV24-1; either TRBD1 or TRBD2 may supply D (5 bases each). CDR3 length equals 17 residues. Germline V gene sequence: CDR1 KGHDR, CDR2 SFDVKD. The V end was cut by 7 bases, the J end by 0 bases, with 17 bases between. The CDR3 DNA sequence: TGTGCCACCAGCGCCAGGGCTAGCACGACGAACACCGGGGAGCTGTTTTTT. Its translation is CATSARASTTNTGELFF.

This chain uses TRBV11-2 with TRBJ2-4; D remains unclear. Germline CDR1 is SGHAT and CDR2 is FQNNGV. The CDR3 contains 13 residues. Trimming stripped 3 bases from V and 5 bases from J, with 8 bases between. The CDR3 DNA reads as TGTGCCAGCAGCTTTAATTTCCAAAACATTCAGTACTTC. This sequence encodes CASSFNFQNIQYF.

The V call is TRBV7-9, the J call TRBJ1-6; D remains unclear. Germline CDR1 reads SEHNR; CDR2 reads FQNEAQ (reference sequence). The V gene lost 1 base and the J gene lost 10 bases, with 11 bases spanning the gap. The CDR3 contains 14 residues. CDR3 sequence reads: CASSLGAEGSPLHF. CDR3 bases: TGTGCCAGCAGCTTAGGGGCCGAGGGATCACCCCTCCACTTT.